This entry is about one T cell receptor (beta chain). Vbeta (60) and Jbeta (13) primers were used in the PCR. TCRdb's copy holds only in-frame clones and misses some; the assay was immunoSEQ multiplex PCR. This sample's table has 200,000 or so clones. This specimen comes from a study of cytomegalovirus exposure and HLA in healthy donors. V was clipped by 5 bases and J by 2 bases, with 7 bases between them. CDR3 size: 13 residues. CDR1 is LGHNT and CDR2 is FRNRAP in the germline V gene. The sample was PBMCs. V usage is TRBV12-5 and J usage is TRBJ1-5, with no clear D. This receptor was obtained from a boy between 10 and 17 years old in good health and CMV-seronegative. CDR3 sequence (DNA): TGTGCTAGTGGTGCCCCGGGCAATCAGCCCCAGCATTTT. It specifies CASGAPGNQPQHF.